These T cell receptor beta chains were read from a single sample in a study of T cell responses to AZD1222 COVID-19 vaccine. The protocol was immunoSEQ multiplex PCR, while the TCRdb copy is restricted to in-frame clones and leaves out a portion. This table has over 100,000 clones, about 88% appearing once. The sample was peripheral blood, taken on day 0 of AZD1222 vaccination. The receptors stem from an adult in good health. Each CDR3 is given with its conserved first and last residue. The D gene is left open where the match is weak. Expanded clones get a size class; other rows say once, few or many, or leave the size out.

cdr3_aa cdr3_nt j_call v_call clone_size d_call
CASSEEKGPSTDTQYF TGTGCCAGCAGTGAAGAGAAGGGGCCGAGCACAGATACGCAGTATTTT TRBJ2-3 TRBV2 once .
CASSHGGGGTDTQYF TGTGCCAGCTCACACGGTGGAGGCGGCACAGATACGCAGTATTTT TRBJ2-3 TRBV18 . .
CASSYSGPLGAQYF TGTGCCAGCAGTTACTCGGGACCCCTCGGGGCCCAGTACTTC TRBJ2-5 TRBV6-5 . .
CAWRLMGVRDTHQPQHF TGTGCCTGGAGACTGATGGGTGTGAGGGACACCCATCAGCCCCAGCATTTT TRBJ1-5 TRBV30 . .
CASSYSRQGGGYTF TGTGCCAGCAGTTACTCGCGGCAGGGAGGTGGCTACACCTTC TRBJ1-2 TRBV6-2/TRBV6-3 . .
CASSQVRGTEAFF TGTGCCAGCAGCCAAGTTCGTGGGACTGAAGCTTTCTTT TRBJ1-1 TRBV3-1/TRBV3-2 . .
CASSVGARVSDTQYF TGTGCCAGCAGCGTAGGGGCCCGGGTGTCAGATACGCAGTATTTT TRBJ2-3 TRBV9 . .
CASSSGESSYNEQFF TGTGCCAGCAGTTCTGGGGAAAGCTCCTACAATGAGCAGTTCTTC TRBJ2-1 TRBV7-9 . .
CASSLSLAGGPGTDTQYF TGCGCCAGCAGCTTGAGTCTAGCGGGGGGGCCGGGGACAGATACGCAGTATTTT TRBJ2-3 TRBV5-1 . TRBD2
CASSLEWGGTDTQYF TGCGCCAGCAGCTTGGAATGGGGAGGCACAGATACGCAGTATTTT TRBJ2-3 TRBV5-1 . .